Given below is one TCR beta chain in context. Antigen specificity is unknown. These data come from a study of T cell responses to AZD1222 COVID-19 vaccine. Findings and caveats of the study: At baseline, seropositivity was found in only a handful of AZD1222 recipients.

Assay used: immunoSEQ multiplex PCR; TCRdb lists only in-frame clones, some missing. The table lists around 140,000 clones, 80% to 95% of them singletons. This receptor was identified in an adult who received the AZD1222 COVID-19 vaccine. Sequenced here: peripheral blood, sampled 28 days after the second AZD1222 dose.

CDR3 in amino acids: CASSVLVGELFF. DNA of the CDR3: TGTGCCAGCAGCGTACTAGTCGGGGAGCTGTTTTTT. V gene TRBV9 combines with J gene TRBJ2-2, with D uncertain. Germline lookup yields CDR1 SGDLS and CDR2 YYNGEE. Trimming removed 1 base at V and 7 bases at J, with 5 bases between. CDR3 length: 12 amino acids.